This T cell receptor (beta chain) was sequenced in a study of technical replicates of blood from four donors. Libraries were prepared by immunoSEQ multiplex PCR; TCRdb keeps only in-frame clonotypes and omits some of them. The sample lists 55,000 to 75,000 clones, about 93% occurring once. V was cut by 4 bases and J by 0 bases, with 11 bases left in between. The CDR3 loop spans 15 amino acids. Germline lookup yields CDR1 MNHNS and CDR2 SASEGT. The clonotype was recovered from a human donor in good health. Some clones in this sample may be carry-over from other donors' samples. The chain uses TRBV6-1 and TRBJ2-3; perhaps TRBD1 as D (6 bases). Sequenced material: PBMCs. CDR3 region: CASSVTGTSTDTQYF. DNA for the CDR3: TGTGCCAGCAGTGTAACAGGGACGAGCACAGATACGCAGTATTTT.